What follows describes a single T cell receptor beta chain. Its antigen is as yet unknown. These data originate in a study of graft-versus-host responses after intestinal transplantation. The germline V gene has CDR1 MNHEY and CDR2 SVGAGI. V lost 6 bases and J lost 0, with 11 bases in between. The CDR3 has 15 amino acids. Some clones are missing from TCRdb's copy, which holds only in-frame ones; the method was immunoSEQ multiplex PCR. The sample consists of some 82,000 clones, roughly 84% of them appearing once. This sample comprised unstimulated CD8+ T cells sorted from spleen or lymph node cells, obtained before transplant. The clonotype was recovered from a human donor who was the organ donor for an intestinal transplant. V is TRBV6-5 and J is TRBJ2-2; the D gene is possibly TRBD2 (6 bases). In DNA form, the CDR3 reads TGTGCCAGCAGCGTCGGAGGGACGAACACCGGGGAGCTGTTTTTT. Translation: CASSVGGTNTGELFF.